This T cell receptor (beta chain) was obtained from a study of Graves' ophthalmopathy and Graves' hyperthyroidism. The germline V and J ends were trimmed by 3 bases and 0 bases, with 14 bases remaining between them. The CDR3 is 16 residues long. Germline loops: CDR1 LNHNV, CDR2 YYDKDF (reference sequence). Hyperthyroidism patients, aged 18 to 65, were newly diagnosed, under 2 months' duration. In its sample, this clonotype was seen many times. Amplification from RNA transcripts yielded the TCR beta CDR3 regions. RT-PCR was first run with HTBI primers, then multiplex PCR in a second round. In TCRdb, the multiplex PCR reads were re-called with MiXCR into one record per CDR3 protein. The sample lists more than 300,000 distinct CDR3 sequences, about 18% seen once, with 2% to 3% in the top ten.

The sequence derives from an adult woman with stable Graves' hyperthyroidism. The genes are TRBV15 and TRBJ1-1, with TRBD1 as a possible D gene (5 bases). Material for sequencing was peripheral blood. The CDR3 DNA reads TGTGCCACCAGCAGTAGAGGAATGGGACTGAACACTGAAGCTTTCTTT. Its translation is CATSSRGMGLNTEAFF.